These T cell receptor beta chains were read from a single sample in a study of radiation and T cells in renal cell carcinoma. TCRdb keeps only in-frame clones here, not all; method: immunoSEQ multiplex PCR. The sample contains about 24,000 clones, about three fifths of which appear only once. The sequenced sample was tumor tissue, obtained from a patient whose treatment was nephrectomy without radiotherapy. The receptor set was obtained from a man aged 40-50 years with renal cell carcinoma. Both conserved end residues are part of each CDR3. Size tells how often a clone was seen (once, few, many) or the class of an expanded clone, and some rows leave it out.

TRBJ2-2,.,TRBV5-4,CASRGTDGELFF
TRBJ1-1,.,TRBV6-4,CASSGTFGTGGNTEAFF
TRBJ2-1,.,TRBV30,CAWSLGLAGSYNEQFF
TRBJ2-5,once,TRBV27,CASSFYRTGGETQYF
TRBJ1-3,.,TRBV4-2,CASSQGRGTGNTIYF
TRBJ2-3,.,TRBV5-1,CASSIGQGSADTQYF
TRBJ2-7,.,TRBV28,CASSPRNLAYEQYF
TRBJ1-1,.,TRBV5-1,CASSDIRWTEAFF
TRBJ2-1,.,TRBV6-6,CASNPLAGPDGEQFF
TRBJ2-5,.,TRBV7-7,CASSLDSGGNGETQYF
TRBJ1-6,.,TRBV5-1,CASSGDGQDIFNSPLHF
TRBJ1-5,once,TRBV28,CASRVPGLKRTQPQHF
TRBJ1-1,.,TRBV19,CASNLQGGNTEAFF
TRBJ1-3,few,TRBV2,CASSEVGDAGNTIYF
TRBJ1-2,.,TRBV5-6,CASSLGQRLTRGYGYTF
TRBJ1-2,once,TRBV28,CASRDHDENYGYTF
TRBJ1-2,once,TRBV19,CASSITGRSGGYTF
TRBJ1-1,.,TRBV7-9,CASTYWGLLGTEAFF
TRBJ2-2,.,TRBV30,CAWSVAGASTGELFF
TRBJ2-2,.,TRBV6-1,CASRLALHTGELFF
TRBJ2-2,.,TRBV7-9,CASSLPGQGYMTGELFF
TRBJ1-2,.,TRBV28,CASSRNYGYTF
TRBJ2-1,.,TRBV5-4,CASFQRSNEQFF
TRBJ1-1,.,TRBV29-1,CSVKEHRGDTEAFF
TRBJ2-3,.,TRBV7-2,CATLGPDTQYF
TRBJ2-5,.,TRBV18,CASSPGGKETQYF
TRBJ2-7,.,TRBV25-1,CASGLTTLSEQYF
TRBJ1-2,many,TRBV27,CASISGQGYGYTF
TRBJ1-3,.,TRBV7-2,CASSPYYSGNTIYF
TRBJ1-1,.,TRBV30,CAHNVRREAFF
TRBJ2-7,.,TRBV28,CASTRTRTSRAGYF
TRBJ1-2,.,TRBV7-2,CASSPPPGGNYGYTF
TRBJ1-1,once,TRBV5-6,CASSLRQMNTEAFF
TRBJ1-3,once,TRBV7-9,CASSGLGRSELYF
TRBJ2-3,few,TRBV10-1,CASSSQRTDTQYF
TRBJ2-1,medium-sized,TRBV9,CASSSRTSATRNEQFF
TRBJ1-3,.,TRBV27,CASSPGQEFVYSGNTIYF
TRBJ1-2,.,TRBV6-5,CASREQGPYDYTF